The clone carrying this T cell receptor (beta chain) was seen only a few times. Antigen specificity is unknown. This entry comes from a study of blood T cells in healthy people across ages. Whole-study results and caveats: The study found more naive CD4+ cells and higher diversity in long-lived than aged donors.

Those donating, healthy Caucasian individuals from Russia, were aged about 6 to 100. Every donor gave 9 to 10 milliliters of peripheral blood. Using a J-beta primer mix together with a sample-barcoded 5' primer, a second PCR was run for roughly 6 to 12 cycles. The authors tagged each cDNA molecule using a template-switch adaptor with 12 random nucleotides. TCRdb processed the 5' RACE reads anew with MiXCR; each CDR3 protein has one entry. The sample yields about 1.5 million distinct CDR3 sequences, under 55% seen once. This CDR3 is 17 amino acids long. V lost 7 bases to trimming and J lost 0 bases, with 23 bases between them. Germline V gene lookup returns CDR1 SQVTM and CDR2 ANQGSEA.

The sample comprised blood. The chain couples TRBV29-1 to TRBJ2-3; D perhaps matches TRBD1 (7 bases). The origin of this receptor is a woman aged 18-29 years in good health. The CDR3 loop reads CSGRGLLQGLSTDTQYF. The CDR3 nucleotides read TGCAGCGGGAGGGGCCTATTACAGGGGCTAAGCACAGATACGCAGTATTTT.